The sequence of this T cell receptor (beta chain) was determined in a study of blood T cell repertoires in COVID-19. Study as a whole: The cDNA or gDNA used as material had been derived from T cells, B-cell-depleted T cells, or PBMCs.

The germline gives CDR1 KGHDR, CDR2 SFDVKD. The CDR3 consists of 13 residues. Trimming took off 5 bases at V and 4 bases at J, with 8 bases between the two ends. Under the authors' procedure: Estimated nucleated cell counts came from reference gene primer amplification. The assay was immunoSEQ multiplex PCR, and TCRdb's table has in-frame clones only and misses some. The V and J calls and clone size come from that table; D and trimming were worked out from the DNA. This sample has around 150,000 clones, with about nine tenths found just once. The sequence derives from a man younger than 35 with acute or convalescent COVID-19. Sequencing input: peripheral blood. V gene TRBV24-1 combines with J gene TRBJ1-5; no firm D call. The CDR3 coding sequence is TGTGCCACCAGTGGTCAGGCTAATCAGCCCCAGCATTTT. Translated: CATSGQANQPQHF.